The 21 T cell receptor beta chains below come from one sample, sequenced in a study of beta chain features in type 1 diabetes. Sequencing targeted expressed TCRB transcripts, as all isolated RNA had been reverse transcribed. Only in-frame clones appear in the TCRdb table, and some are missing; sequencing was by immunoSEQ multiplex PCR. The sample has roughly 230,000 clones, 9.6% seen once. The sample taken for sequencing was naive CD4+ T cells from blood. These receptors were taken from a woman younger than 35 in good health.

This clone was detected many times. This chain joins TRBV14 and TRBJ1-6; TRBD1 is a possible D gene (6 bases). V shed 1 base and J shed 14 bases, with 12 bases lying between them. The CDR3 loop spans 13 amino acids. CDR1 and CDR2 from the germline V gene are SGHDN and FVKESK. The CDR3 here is CASSQVYRDTLHF. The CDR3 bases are TGTGCCAGCAGCCAAGTATATCGGGACACCCTCCACTTT.

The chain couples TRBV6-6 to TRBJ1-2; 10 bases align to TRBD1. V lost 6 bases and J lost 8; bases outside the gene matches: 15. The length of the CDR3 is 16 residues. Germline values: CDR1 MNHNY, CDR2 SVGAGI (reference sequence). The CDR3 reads CASSSGTGARGWGYTF. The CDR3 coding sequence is TGTGCCAGCAGCAGTGGGACAGGGGCCCGGGGGTGGGGCTACACCTTC.

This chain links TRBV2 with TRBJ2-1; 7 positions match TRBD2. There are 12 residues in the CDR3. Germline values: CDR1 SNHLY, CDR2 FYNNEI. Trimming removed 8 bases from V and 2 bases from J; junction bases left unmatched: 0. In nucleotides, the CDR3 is TGTGCCAGCGCGGGAGCCTACAATGAGCAGTTCTTC. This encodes CASAGAYNEQFF.

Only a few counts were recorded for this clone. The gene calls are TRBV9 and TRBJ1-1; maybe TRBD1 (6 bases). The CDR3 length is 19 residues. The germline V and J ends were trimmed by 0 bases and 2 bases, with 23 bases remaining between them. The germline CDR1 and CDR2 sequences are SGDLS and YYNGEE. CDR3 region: CASSVEGHRGLGANTEAFF. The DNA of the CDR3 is TGTGCCAGCAGCGTAGAGGGACACCGGGGCCTAGGCGCAAACACTGAAGCTTTCTTT. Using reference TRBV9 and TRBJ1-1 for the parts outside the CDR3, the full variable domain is DSGVTQTPKHLITATGQRVTLRCSPRSGDLSVYWYQQSLDQGLQFLIQYYNGEERAKGNILERFSAQQFPDLHSELNLSSLELGDSALYFCASSVEGHRGLGANTEAFFGQGTRLTVV.

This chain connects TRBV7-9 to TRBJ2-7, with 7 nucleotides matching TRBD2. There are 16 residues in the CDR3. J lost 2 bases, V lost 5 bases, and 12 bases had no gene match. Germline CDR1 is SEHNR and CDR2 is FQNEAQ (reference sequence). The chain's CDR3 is CASSPTRPRGAYEQYF. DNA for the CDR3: TGTGCCAGCAGCCCTACTCGTCCTCGGGGGGCCTACGAGCAGTACTTC.

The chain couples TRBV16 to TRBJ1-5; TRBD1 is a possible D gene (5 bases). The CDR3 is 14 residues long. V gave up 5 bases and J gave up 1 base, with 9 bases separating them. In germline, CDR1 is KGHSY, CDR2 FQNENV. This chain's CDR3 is CASSSWGSNQPQHF. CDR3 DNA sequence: TGTGCCAGCAGCTCTTGGGGCAGCAATCAGCCCCAGCATTTT. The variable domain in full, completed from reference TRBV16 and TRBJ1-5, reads GEEVAQTPKHLVRGEGQKAKLYCAPIKGHSYVFWYQQVLKNEFKFLISFQNENVFDETGMPKERFSAKCLPNSPCSLEIQATKLEDSAVYFCASSSWGSNQPQHFGDGTRLSIL.

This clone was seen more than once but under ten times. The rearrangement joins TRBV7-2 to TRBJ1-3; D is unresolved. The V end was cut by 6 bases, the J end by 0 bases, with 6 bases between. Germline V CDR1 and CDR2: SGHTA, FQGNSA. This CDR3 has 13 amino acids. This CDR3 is CASSPLSGNTIYF. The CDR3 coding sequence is TGTGCCAGCAGTCCACTCTCTGGAAACACCATATATTTT.

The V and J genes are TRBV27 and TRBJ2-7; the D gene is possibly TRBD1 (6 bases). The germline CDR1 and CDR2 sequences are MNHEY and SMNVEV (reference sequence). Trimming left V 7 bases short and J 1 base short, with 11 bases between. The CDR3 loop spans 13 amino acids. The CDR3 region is CASTPGQSYEQYF. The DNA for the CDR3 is TGTGCCAGCACCCCCGGACAGTCCTACGAGCAGTACTTC.

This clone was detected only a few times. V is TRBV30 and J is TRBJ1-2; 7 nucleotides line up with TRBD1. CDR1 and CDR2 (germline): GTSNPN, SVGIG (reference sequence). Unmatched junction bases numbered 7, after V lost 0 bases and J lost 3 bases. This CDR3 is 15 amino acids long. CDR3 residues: CAWSVRNRGDYGYTF. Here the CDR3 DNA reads TGTGCCTGGAGTGTCCGGAACAGGGGAGACTATGGCTACACCTTC.

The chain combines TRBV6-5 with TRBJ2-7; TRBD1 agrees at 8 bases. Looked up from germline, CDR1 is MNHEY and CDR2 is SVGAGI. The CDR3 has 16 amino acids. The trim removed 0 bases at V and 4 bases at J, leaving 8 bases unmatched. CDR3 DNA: TGTGCCAGCAGTTACTCGAAGTCAGGGGGCCGTTACGAGCAGTACTTC. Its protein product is CASSYSKSGGRYEQYF.

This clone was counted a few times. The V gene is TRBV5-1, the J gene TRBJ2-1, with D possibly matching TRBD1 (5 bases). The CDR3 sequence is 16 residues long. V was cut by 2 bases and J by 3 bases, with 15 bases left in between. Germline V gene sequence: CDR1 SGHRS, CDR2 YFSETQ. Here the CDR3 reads CASSFTGFGDYNEQFF. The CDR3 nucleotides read TGCGCCAGCAGCTTCACAGGATTTGGGGACTACAATGAGCAGTTCTTC. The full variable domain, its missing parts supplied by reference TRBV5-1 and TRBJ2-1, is KAGVTQTPRYLIKTRGQQVTLSCSPISGHRSVSWYQQTPGQGLQFLFEYFSETQRNKGNFPGRFSGRQFSNSRSEMNVSTLELGDSALYLCASSFTGFGDYNEQFFGPGTRLTVL.

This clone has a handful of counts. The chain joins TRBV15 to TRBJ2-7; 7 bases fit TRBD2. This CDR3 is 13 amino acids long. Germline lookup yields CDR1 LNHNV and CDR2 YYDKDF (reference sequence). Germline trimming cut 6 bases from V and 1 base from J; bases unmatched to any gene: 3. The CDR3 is CATRPSGSYEQYF. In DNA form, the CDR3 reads TGTGCCACCAGGCCTAGCGGATCCTACGAGCAGTACTTC.

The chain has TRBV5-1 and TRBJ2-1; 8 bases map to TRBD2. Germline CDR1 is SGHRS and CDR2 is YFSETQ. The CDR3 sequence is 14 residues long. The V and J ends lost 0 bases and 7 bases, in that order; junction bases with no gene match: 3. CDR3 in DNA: TGCGCCAGCAGCTTGGTGGGGACTAGTAATGAGCAGTTCTTC. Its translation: CASSLVGTSNEQFF.

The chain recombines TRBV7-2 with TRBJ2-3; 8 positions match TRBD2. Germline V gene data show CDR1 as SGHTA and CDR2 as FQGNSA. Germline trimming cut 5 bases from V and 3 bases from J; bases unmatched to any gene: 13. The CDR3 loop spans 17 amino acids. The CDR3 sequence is CASSPRGAGGGTDTQYF. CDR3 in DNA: TGTGCCAGCAGCCCCCGTGGCGCGGGAGGTGGTACAGATACGCAGTATTTT.

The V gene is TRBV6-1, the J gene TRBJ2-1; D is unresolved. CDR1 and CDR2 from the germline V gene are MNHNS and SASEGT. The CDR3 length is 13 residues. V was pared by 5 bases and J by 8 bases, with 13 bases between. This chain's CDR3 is CASSPEWRHEQFF. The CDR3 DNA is TGTGCCAGCAGTCCCGAGTGGAGACATGAGCAGTTCTTC.

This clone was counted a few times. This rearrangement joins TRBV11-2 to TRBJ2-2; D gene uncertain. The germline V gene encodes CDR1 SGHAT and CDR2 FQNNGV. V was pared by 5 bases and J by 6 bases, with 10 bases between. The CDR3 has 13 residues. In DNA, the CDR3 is TGTGCCAGCAGCCGGAGTTCTTCCGGGGAGCTGTTTTTT. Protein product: CASSRSSSGELFF.

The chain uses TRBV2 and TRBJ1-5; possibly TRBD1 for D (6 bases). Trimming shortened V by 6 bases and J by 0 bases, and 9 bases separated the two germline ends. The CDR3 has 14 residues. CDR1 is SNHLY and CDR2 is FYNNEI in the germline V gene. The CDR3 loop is CASRGTNSNQPQHF. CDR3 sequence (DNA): TGTGCCAGCAGGGGGACAAATAGCAATCAGCCCCAGCATTTT. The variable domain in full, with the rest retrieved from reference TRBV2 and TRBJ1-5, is EPEVTQTPSHQVTQMGQEVILRCVPISNHLYFYWYRQILGQKVEFLVSFYNNEISEKSEIFDDQFSVERPDGSNFTLKIRSTKLEDSAMYFCASRGTNSNQPQHFGDGTRLSIL.

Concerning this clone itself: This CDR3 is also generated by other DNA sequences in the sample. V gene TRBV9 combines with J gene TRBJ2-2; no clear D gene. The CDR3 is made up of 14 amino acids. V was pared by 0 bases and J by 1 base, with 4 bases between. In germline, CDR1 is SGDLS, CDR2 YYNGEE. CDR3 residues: CASSVGQNTGELFF. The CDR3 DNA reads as TGTGCCAGCAGCGTAGGACAGAACACCGGGGAGCTGTTTTTT.

CDR3 bases: TGTGCCAGCAGCGTAGTACCCAGCGCCGAGCAGTACTTC. This translates into CASSVVPSAEQYF. This chain links TRBV9 with TRBJ2-7; no firm D call. CDR3 size: 13 residues. Trimming stripped 0 bases from V and 6 bases from J, with 10 bases between. Germline V gene lookup returns CDR1 SGDLS and CDR2 YYNGEE.

CDR3 nucleotides: TGTGCCAGCAGCCCGGGGACAGACGAAAAACTGTTTTTT. It yields the protein CASSPGTDEKLFF. J is TRBJ1-4 and V is TRBV6-6; 7 positions match TRBD1. The V segment lost 6 bases and the J segment 8 bases; nucleotides outside the gene matches: 6. CDR1 and CDR2 (germline): MNHNY, SVGAGI (reference sequence). This CDR3 is 13 amino acids long.

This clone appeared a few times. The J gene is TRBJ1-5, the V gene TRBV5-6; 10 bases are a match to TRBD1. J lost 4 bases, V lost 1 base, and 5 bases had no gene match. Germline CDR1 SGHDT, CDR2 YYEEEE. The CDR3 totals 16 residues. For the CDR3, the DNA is TGTGCCAGCAGCTTGAGAGGGGGACAGGGGAATCAGCCCCAGCATTTT. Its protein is CASSLRGGQGNQPQHF. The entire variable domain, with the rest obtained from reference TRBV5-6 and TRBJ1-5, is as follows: DAGVTQSPTHLIKTRGQQVTLRCSPKSGHDTVSWYQQALGQGPQFIFQYYEEEERQRGNFPDRFSGHQFPNYSSELNVNALLLGDSALYLCASSLRGGQGNQPQHFGDGTRLSIL.